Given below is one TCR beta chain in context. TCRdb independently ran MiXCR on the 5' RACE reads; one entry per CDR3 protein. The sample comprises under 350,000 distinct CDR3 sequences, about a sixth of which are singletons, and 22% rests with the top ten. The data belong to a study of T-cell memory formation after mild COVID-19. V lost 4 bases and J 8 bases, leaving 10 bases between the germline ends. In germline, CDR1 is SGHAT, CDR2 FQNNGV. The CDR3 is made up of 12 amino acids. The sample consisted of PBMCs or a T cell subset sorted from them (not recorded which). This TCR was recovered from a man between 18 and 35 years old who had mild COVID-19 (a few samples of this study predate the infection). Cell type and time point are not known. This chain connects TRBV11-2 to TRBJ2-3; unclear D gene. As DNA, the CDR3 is TGTGCCAGCAGCTCAGAATGGATTACGCAGTATTTT. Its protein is CASSSEWITQYF.